This is a list of T cell receptor beta chains from one sample in a study of cytomegalovirus exposure and HLA in healthy donors. Sequenced by immunoSEQ multiplex PCR; TCRdb stores in-frame clones only, minus some. The sample shows approximately 65,000 clones, approximately 96% of them seen only once. The sample comprised PBMCs. The receptors here all came from a young woman in good health and CMV-seropositive. Each CDR3 is given without its conserved first and last residue.

j_call v_call cdr3_aa
TRBJ1-1 TRBV5-1 ASSLGDRNTEAF
TRBJ2-3 TRBV4-3 ASSHLGLAGLDTQY
TRBJ2-1 TRBV7-2 ASSLGGVAGGHEQF
TRBJ2-7 TRBV28 ASSAGSKYEQY
TRBJ1-2 TRBV21-1 ASSKDAPRGDGYT
TRBJ2-3 TRBV2 ASSSGTSGTDTQY
- TRBV27 ASSPGLAGTYEQY
TRBJ1-5 TRBV19 ASSQGQVSNQPQH
TRBJ2-1 TRBV10-3 AISASGITYNEQF
TRBJ2-7 TRBV4-3 ASSQGGGEQY
TRBJ2-6 TRBV5-1 ASSLGGGSSGANVLT
TRBJ1-2 TRBV28 ASSGRGYGYT
TRBJ2-7 TRBV10-2 ASSSAGTHEAEQY
TRBJ2-5 TRBV2 ASSEGGTGKETQY
TRBJ2-7 TRBV5-6 ASKRQGIYEQY
- TRBV28 ASSLSTDNNEQF
TRBJ2-2 TRBV27 ASSLLAANTGELF
TRBJ2-2 TRBV21-1 ASSINRGTGELF
TRBJ1-2 TRBV19 ASRYRGGYT
TRBJ2-1 TRBV27 ASSLSAGGSYNEQF
TRBJ2-1 TRBV4-1 ASRDPRGNEQF
TRBJ2-1 TRBV5-1 ASSLSGTYNEQF
TRBJ2-7 TRBV5-1 ASSFEGGNEQY
TRBJ2-3 TRBV9 ASSSSGLTDTQY
TRBJ2-3 TRBV28 ASSLAGVLDTQY
TRBJ1-2 TRBV18 ASSPRDRNYGYT
TRBJ2-3 TRBV7-9 ASSPNSADTQY
TRBJ1-3 TRBV7-2 ASSLTGGSGNTIY
TRBJ1-1 TRBV5-1 ASSPWRGLNTEAF
TRBJ2-7 TRBV27 ASSLRSAYGEY
TRBJ2-7 TRBV6-5 ASRNPGQRTYEQY
TRBJ1-2 TRBV29-1 SVESPQPGYT
TRBJ2-7 TRBV20-1 SADSVYEQY
TRBJ2-4 TRBV28 ASSVQLLIGTGNSLAKNIQY
TRBJ2-2 TRBV7-2 ASSSTPGLVFGELF
TRBJ2-7 TRBV29-1 SVGTEYEQY
TRBJ2-3 TRBV28 ASSLYRLAGTDTQY
TRBJ2-1 TRBV4-3 ASSQEGSFLYNEQF
TRBJ2-1 TRBV5-6 ASSWGIAGGPGREQF
TRBJ2-5 TRBV29-1 SVELAGGGQETQY
TRBJ2-2 TRBV6-5 ASSYSSVPGELF
TRBJ1-5 TRBV28 ASSLGRFNQGPQH
TRBJ1-2 TRBV29-1 SVEDLGKGAGGYT
TRBJ2-7 TRBV7-3 ASSLTAGGPAEQY
TRBJ2-2 TRBV7-6 ASSSGWREPTGELF
TRBJ2-6 TRBV5-1 ASSPNSRSSSGANVLT
TRBJ2-3 TRBV7-2 ASSSNPGLAGVGTTQY
TRBJ2-3 TRBV11-2 ASSLTSGRTDTQY
TRBJ2-1 TRBV29-1 SVRPRESEQF
TRBJ2-1 TRBV21-1 ASSKVFLAVDNEQF
TRBJ2-7 TRBV14 ASSQANSYEQY
TRBJ2-7 TRBV5-1 ASSLAAGRTYEQY
TRBJ2-7 TRBV15 ATSRRRAYEQY
TRBJ1-5 TRBV5-8 ASSLGQGRQPQH
TRBJ2-1 TRBV11-1 ASIPSTGTSSYNEQF
TRBJ2-1 TRBV7-2 ASSLGPGAVNEQF